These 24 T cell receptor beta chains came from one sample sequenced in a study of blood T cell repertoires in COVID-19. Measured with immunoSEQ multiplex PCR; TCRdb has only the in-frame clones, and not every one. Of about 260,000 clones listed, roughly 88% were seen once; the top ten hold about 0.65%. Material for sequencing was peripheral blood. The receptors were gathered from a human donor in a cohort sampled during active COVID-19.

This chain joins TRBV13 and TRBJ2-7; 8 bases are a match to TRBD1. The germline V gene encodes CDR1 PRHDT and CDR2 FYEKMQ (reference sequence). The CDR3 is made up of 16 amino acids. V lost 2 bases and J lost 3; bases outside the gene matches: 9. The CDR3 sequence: CASSLLLRTGSYEQYF. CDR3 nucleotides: TGTGCCAGCAGCTTACTACTCCGGACAGGGAGCTACGAGCAGTACTTC.

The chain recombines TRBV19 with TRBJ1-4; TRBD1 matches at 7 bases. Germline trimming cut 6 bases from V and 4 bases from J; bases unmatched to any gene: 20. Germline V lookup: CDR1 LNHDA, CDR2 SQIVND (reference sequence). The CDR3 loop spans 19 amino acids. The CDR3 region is CASSLDDWTGSLFNEKLFF. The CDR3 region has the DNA TGTGCCAGTAGCCTAGACGACTGGACAGGTTCACTATTTAATGAAAAACTGTTTTTT.

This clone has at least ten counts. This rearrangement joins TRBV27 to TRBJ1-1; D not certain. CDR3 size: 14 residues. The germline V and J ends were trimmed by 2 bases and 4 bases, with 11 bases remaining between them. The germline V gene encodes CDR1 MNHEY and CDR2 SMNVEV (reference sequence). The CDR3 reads CASSLGHAPTEAFF. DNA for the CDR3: TGTGCCAGCAGTTTAGGGCATGCTCCCACTGAAGCTTTCTTT.

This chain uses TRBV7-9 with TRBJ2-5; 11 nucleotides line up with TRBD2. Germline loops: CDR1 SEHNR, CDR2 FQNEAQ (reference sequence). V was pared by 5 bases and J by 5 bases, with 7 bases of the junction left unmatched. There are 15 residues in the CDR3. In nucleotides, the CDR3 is TGTGCCAGCAGCCCACTAGCGGGAGTGTCGGAGACCCAGTACTTC. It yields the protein CASSPLAGVSETQYF.

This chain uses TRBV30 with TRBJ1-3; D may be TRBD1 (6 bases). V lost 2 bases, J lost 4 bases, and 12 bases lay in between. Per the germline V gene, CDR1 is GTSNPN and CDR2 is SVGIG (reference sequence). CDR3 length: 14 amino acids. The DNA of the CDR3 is TGTGCCTGGAGTATGGACAGTCCGGGAAACACCATATATTTT. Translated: CAWSMDSPGNTIYF. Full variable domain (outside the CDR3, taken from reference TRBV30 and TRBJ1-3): SQTIHQWPATLVQPVGSPLSLECTVEGTSNPNLYWYRQAAGRGLQLLFYSVGIGQISSEVPQNLSASRPQDRQFILSSKKLLLSDSGFYLCAWSMDSPGNTIYFGEGSWLTVV.

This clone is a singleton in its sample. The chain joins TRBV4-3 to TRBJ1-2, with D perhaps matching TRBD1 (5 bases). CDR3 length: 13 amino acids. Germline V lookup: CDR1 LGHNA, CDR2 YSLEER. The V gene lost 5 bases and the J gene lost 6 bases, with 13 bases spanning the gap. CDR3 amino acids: CASSVIRENGYTF. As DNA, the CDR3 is TGCGCCAGCAGCGTAATCAGGGAAAATGGCTACACCTTC.

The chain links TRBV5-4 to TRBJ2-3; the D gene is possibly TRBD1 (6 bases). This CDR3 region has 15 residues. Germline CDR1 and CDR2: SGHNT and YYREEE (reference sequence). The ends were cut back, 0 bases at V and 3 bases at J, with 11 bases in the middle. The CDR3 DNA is TGTGCCAGCAGCTTGGTAGGGGGAATGACAGATACGCAGTATTTT. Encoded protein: CASSLVGGMTDTQYF.

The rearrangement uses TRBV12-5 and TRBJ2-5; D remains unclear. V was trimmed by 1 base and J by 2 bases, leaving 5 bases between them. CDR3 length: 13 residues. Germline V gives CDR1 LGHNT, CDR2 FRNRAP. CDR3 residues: CASGLAIQETQYF. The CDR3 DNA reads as TGTGCTAGTGGTTTGGCAATTCAAGAGACCCAGTACTTC.

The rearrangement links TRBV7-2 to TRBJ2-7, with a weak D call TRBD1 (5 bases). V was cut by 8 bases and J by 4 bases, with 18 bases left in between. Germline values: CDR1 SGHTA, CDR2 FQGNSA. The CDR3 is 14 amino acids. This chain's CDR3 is CASGPGDREYEQYF. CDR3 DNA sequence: TGTGCCAGCGGTCCTGGTGACAGAGAATACGAGCAGTACTTC. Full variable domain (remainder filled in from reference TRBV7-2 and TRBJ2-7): GAGVSQSPSNKVTEKGKDVELRCDPISGHTALYWYRQSLGQGLEFLIYFQGNSAPDKSGLPSDRFSAERTGGSVSTLTIQRTQQEDSAVYLCASGPGDREYEQYFGPGTRLTVT.

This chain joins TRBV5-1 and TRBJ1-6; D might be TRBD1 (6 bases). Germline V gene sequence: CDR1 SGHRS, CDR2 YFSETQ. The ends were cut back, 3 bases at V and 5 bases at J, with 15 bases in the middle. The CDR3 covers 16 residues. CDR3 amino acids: CASSWASGGNNSPLHF. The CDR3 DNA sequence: TGCGCCAGCAGCTGGGCGTCGGGGGGCAATAATTCACCCCTCCACTTT.

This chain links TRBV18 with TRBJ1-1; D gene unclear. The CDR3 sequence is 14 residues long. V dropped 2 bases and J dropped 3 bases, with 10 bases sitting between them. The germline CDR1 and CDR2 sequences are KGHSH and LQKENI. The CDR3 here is CASSPSQRHTEAFF. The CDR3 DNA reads TGTGCCAGCTCACCATCCCAGCGACACACTGAAGCTTTCTTT.

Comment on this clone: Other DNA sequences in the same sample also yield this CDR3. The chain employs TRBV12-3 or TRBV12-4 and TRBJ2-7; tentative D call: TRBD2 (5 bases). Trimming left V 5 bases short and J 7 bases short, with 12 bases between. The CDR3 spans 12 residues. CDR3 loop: CASSGGFYEQYF. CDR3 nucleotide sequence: TGTGCCAGCAGTGGCGGGTTCTATGAGCAGTACTTC.

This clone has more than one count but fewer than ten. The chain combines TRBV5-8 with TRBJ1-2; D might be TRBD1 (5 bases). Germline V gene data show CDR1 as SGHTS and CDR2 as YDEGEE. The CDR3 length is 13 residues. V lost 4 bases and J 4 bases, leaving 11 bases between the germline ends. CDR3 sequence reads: CASSQDRFYGYTF. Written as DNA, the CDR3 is TGTGCCAGCAGCCAAGACAGATTCTATGGCTACACCTTC. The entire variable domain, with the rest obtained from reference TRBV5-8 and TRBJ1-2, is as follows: EAGVTQSPTHLIKTRGQQATLRCSPISGHTSVYWYQQALGLGLQFLLWYDEGEERNRGNFPPRFSGRQFPNYSSELNVNALELEDSALYLCASSQDRFYGYTFGSGTRLTVV.

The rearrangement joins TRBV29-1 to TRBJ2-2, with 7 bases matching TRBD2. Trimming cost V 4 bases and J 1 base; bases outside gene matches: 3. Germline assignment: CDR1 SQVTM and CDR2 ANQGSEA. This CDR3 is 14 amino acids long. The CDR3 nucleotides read TGCAGCGTTGGCTCGGGGGGGAACACCGGGGAGCTGTTTTTT. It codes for CSVGSGGNTGELFF.

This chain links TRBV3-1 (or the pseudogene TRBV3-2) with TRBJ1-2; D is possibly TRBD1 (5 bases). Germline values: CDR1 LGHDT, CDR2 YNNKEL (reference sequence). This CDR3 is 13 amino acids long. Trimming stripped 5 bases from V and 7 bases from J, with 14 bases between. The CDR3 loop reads CASSRPGQGGYTF. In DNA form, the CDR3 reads TGTGCCAGCAGCAGGCCAGGGCAAGGTGGCTACACCTTC.

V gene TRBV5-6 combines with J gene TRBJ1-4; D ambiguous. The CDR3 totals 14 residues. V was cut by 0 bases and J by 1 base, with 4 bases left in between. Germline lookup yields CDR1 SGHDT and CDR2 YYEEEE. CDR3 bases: TGTGCCAGCAGCTTGGTCGGAACTAATGAAAAACTGTTTTTT. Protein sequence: CASSLVGTNEKLFF.

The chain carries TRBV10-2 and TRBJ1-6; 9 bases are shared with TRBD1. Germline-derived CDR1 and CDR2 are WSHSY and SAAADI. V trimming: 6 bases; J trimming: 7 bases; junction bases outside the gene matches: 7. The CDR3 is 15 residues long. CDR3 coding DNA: TGCGCCAGCAGATCGATGGGGACAGGGAATTCACCCCTCCACTTT. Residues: CASRSMGTGNSPLHF.

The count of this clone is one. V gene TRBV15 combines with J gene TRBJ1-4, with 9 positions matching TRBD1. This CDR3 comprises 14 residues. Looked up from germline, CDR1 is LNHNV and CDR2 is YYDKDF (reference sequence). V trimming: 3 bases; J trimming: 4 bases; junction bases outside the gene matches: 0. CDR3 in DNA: TGTGCCACCAGCAGGGACAGGGGTAATGAAAAACTGTTTTTT. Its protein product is CATSRDRGNEKLFF.

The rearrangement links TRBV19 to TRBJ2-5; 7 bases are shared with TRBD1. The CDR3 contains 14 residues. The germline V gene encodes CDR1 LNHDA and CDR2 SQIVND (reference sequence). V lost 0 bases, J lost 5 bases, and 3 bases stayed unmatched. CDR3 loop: CASSIDPRGETQYF. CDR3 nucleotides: TGTGCCAGTAGTATAGACCCCAGGGGGGAGACCCAGTACTTC. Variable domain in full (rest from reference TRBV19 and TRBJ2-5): DGGITQSPKYLFRKEGQNVTLSCEQNLNHDAMYWYRQDPGQGLRLIYYSQIVNDFQKGDIAEGYSVSREKKESFPLTVTSAQKNPTAFYLCASSIDPRGETQYFGPGTRLLVL.

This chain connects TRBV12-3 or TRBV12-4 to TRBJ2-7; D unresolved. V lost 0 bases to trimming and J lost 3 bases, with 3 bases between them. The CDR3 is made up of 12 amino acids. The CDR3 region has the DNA TGTGCCAGCAGTTTAGCCAGCTACGAGCAGTACTTC. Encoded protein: CASSLASYEQYF.

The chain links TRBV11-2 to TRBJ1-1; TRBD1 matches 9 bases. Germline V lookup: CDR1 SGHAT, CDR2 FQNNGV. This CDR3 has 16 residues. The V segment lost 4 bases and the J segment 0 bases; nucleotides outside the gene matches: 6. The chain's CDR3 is CASSSSTGGMNTEAFF. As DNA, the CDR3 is TGTGCCAGCAGCTCCTCGACAGGGGGGATGAACACTGAAGCTTTCTTT.

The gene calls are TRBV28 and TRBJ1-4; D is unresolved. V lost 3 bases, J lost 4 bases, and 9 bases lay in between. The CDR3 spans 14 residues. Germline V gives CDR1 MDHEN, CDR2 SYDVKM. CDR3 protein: CASSLPPHNEKLFF. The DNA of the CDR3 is TGTGCCAGCAGTTTGCCGCCACATAATGAAAAACTGTTTTTT.

Here the CDR3 reads CATSRIQGGGYTF. CDR3 in DNA: TGTGCCACCAGCAGAATACAGGGTGGAGGCTACACCTTC. V is TRBV15 and J is TRBJ1-2; a possible D gene is TRBD1 (6 bases). Trimming took 2 bases from V and 8 from J, leaving 12 bases between them. The CDR3 extends over 13 amino acids. Germline values: CDR1 LNHNV, CDR2 YYDKDF (reference sequence).

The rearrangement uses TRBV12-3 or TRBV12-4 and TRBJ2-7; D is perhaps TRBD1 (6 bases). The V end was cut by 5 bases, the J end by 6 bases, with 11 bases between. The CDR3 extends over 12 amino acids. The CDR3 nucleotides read TGTGCCAGCAGTACAGGGAAAAGCGAGCAGTACTTC. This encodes CASSTGKSEQYF.